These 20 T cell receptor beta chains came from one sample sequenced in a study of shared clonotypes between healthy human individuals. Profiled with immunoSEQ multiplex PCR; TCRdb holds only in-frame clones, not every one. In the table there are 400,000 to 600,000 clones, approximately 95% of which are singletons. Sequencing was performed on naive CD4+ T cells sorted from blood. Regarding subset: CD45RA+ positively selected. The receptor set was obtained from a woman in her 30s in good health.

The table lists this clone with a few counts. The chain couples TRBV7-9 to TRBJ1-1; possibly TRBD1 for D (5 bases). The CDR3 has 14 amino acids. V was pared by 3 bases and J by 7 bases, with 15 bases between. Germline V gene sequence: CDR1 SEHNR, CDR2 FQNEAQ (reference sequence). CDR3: CASSFSEGNGEAFF. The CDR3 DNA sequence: TGTGCCAGCAGCTTTTCCGAGGGGAACGGTGAAGCTTTCTTT.

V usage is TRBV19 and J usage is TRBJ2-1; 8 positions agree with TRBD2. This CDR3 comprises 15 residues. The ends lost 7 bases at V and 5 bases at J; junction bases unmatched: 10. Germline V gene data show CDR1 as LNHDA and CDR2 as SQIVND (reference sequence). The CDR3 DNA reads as TGTGCCAGTACTGCGGGGATAGCGGGAAACAATGAGCAGTTCTTC. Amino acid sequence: CASTAGIAGNNEQFF.

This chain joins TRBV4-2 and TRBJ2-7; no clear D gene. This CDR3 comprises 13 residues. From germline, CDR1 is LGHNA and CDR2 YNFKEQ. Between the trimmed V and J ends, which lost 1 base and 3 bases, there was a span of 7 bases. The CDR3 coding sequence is TGTGCCAGCAGCCAAGTAGGGAACTACGAGCAGTACTTC. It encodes CASSQVGNYEQYF.

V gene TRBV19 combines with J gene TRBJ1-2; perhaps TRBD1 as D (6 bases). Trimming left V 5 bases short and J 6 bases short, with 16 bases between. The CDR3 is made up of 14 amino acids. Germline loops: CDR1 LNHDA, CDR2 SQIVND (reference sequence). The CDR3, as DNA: TGTGCCAGTAGTCCGACGGGGGGCGCAAATGGCTACACCTTC. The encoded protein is CASSPTGGANGYTF. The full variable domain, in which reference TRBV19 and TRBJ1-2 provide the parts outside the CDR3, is DGGITQSPKYLFRKEGQNVTLSCEQNLNHDAMYWYRQDPGQGLRLIYYSQIVNDFQKGDIAEGYSVSREKKESFPLTVTSAQKNPTAFYLCASSPTGGANGYTFGSGTRLTVV.

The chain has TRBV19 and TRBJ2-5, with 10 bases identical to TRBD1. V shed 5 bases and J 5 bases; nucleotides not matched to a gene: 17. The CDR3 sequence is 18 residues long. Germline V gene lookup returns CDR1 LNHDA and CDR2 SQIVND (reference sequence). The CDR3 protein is CASSPGTGESGRMETQYF. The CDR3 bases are TGTGCCAGTAGTCCAGGGACAGGGGAAAGCGGGAGAATGGAGACCCAGTACTTC.

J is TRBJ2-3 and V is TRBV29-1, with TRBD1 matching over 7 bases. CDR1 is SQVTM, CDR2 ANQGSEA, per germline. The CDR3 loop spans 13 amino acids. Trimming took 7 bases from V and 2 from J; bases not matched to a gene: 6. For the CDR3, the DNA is TGCAGCGCTACAGGGGCCAACACAGATACGCAGTATTTT. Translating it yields CSATGANTDTQYF.

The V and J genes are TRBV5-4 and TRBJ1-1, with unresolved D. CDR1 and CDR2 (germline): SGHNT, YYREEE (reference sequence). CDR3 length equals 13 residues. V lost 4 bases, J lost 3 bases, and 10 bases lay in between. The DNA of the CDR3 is TGTGCCAGCAGCCGCTCGCCGGACACTGAAGCTTTCTTT. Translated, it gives CASSRSPDTEAFF.

Here the CDR3 reads CASSTTSGRGGPGDTQYF. For the CDR3, the DNA is TGTGCCAGTAGTACGACTAGCGGGCGAGGCGGGCCAGGAGATACGCAGTATTTT. The chain joins TRBV19 to TRBJ2-3, with 10 positions matching TRBD2. This CDR3 has 18 residues. V shed 4 bases, J shed 5 bases, and the junction held 15 bases outside the gene matches. The germline CDR1 and CDR2 sequences are LNHDA and SQIVND (reference sequence).

The CDR3 here is CASSPPAAAGELFF. CDR3 in DNA: TGTGCCAGCTCACCACCGGCAGCGGCCGGGGAGCTGTTTTTT. J is TRBJ2-2 and V is TRBV18, with D possibly being TRBD2 (5 bases). The CDR3 totals 14 residues. In germline, CDR1 is KGHSH, CDR2 LQKENI. V dropped 0 bases and J dropped 6 bases, with 8 bases sitting between them.

The CDR3 sequence is CASRGQGGETQYF. The CDR3 region has the DNA TGTGCCAGCAGGGGACAGGGCGGAGAGACCCAGTACTTC. V usage is TRBV5-4 and J usage is TRBJ2-5, with 9 bases matching TRBD1. Looked up from germline, CDR1 is SGHNT and CDR2 is YYREEE (reference sequence). The CDR3 extends over 13 amino acids. V shed 5 bases and J 4 bases; nucleotides not matched to a gene: 3.

The chain's CDR3 is CSVELKSPVWVYGYTF. CDR3 DNA: TGCAGCGTTGAGTTAAAATCTCCGGTGTGGGTCTATGGCTACACCTTC. V gene TRBV29-1 combines with J gene TRBJ1-2; D remains ambiguous. The V and J ends lost 3 bases and 4 bases respectively, with 21 bases between them. Germline assignment: CDR1 SQVTM and CDR2 ANQGSEA. The CDR3 spans 16 residues.

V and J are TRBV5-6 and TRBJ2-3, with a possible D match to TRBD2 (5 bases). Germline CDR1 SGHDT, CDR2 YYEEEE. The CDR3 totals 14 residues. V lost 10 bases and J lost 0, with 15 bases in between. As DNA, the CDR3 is TGTGCCTCCGCCTTTTCGGGGAGCACAGATACGCAGTATTTT. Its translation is CASAFSGSTDTQYF.

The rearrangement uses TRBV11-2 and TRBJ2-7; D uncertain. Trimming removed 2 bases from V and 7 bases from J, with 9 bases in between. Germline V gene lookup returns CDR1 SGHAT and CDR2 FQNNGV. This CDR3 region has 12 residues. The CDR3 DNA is TGTGCCAGCAGCTTAAGCGTGGGAGAGCAGTACTTC. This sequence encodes CASSLSVGEQYF.

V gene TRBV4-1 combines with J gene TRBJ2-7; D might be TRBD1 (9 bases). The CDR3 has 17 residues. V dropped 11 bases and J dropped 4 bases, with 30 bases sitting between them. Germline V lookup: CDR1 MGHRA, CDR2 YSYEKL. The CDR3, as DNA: TGCGCCTCTCATCCGGGGACAGGGAGGACTAGCTCTTACGAGCAGTACTTC. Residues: CASHPGTGRTSSYEQYF.

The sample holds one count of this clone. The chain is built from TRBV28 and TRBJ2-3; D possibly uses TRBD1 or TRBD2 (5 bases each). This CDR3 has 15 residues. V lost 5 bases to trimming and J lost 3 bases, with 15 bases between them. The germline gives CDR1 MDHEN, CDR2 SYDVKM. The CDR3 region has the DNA TGTGCCAGCAGTAGGGGACCTAAGGGAACAGATACGCAGTATTTT. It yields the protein CASSRGPKGTDTQYF.

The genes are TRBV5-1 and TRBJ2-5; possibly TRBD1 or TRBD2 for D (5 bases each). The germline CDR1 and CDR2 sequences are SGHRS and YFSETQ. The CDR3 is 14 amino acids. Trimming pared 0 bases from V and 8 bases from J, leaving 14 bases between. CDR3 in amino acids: CASSLGQSGDTQYF. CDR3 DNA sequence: TGCGCCAGCAGCTTGGGACAGTCCGGGGATACCCAGTACTTC.

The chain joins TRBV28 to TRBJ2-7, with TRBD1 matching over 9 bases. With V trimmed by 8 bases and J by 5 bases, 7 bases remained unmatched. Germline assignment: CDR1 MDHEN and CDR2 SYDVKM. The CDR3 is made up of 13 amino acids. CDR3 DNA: TGTGCCAGCGGCGGGACAGGGTTCCACGAGCAGTACTTC. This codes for CASGGTGFHEQYF. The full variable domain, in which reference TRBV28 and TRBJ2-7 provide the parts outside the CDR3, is DVKVTQSSRYLVKRTGEKVFLECVQDMDHENMFWYRQDPGLGLRLIYFSYDVKMKEKGDIPEGYSVSREKKERFSLILESASTNQTSMYLCASGGTGFHEQYFGPGTRLTVT.

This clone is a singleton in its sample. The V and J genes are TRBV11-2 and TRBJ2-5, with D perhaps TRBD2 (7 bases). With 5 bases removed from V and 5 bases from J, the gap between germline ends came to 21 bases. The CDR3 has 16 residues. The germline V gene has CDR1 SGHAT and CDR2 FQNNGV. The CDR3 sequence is CASSRRGGGSLETQYF. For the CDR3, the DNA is TGTGCCAGCAGCCGGCGTGGGGGCGGGAGTTTGGAGACCCAGTACTTC.

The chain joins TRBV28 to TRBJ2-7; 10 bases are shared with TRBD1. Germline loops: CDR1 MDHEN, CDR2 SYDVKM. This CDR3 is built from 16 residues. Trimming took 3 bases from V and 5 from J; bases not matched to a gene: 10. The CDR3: CASSLPTGGQTHEQYF. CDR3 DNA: TGTGCCAGCAGTTTGCCGACAGGGGGCCAGACGCACGAGCAGTACTTC.

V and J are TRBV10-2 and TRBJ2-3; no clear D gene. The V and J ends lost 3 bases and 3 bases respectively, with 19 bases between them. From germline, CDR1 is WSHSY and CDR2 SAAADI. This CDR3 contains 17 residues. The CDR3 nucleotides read TGCGCCAGCAGTGATAAAAAGGGCCGTATCGGGACAGATACGCAGTATTTT. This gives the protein CASSDKKGRIGTDTQYF.